This T cell receptor (beta chain) came from a study of regulatory T cells in long-lasting Graves disease. Study-level results: Lower TCR diversity was seen in persistent Graves' patients than in newly diagnosed ones.

The authors built TCR beta libraries using iRepertoire HTBI primers and Arm-PCR of CDR3 regions. One entry per CDR3 protein results from TCRdb running MiXCR on the multiplex PCR reads. The sample carries hundreds of thousands of distinct CDR3 sequences, about 30% recorded once. Time point of the sample: persistent/refractory GD, antithyroid drugs over 5 years with positive TRAb. Extracted PBMC RNA gave rise to the TCR library. For this clonotype: Antigen unknown.

V gave up 1 base and J gave up 3 bases, with 15 bases separating them. The germline gives CDR1 MGHRA, CDR2 YSYEKL. CDR3 size: 16 residues. This chain joins TRBV4-1 and TRBJ1-1; weak D call: TRBD1 (5 bases). This clonotype was sampled from a female donor with Graves disease. Source: peripheral blood mononuclear cells (PBMCs), taken when the disease was refractory, from a patient treated with antithyroid drugs. The CDR3 loop is CASSQVPAGKYTEAFF. CDR3 DNA sequence: TGCGCCAGCAGCCAAGTTCCTGCAGGGAAGTACACTGAAGCTTTCTTT.